A selection of T cell receptor beta chains follows, all from one sample in a study of CD8 T cells in Susac syndrome. One entry per CDR3 protein results from TCRdb running MiXCR on the immunoSEQ multiplex PCR reads. The sample lists 140,000 or so distinct CDR3 sequences, roughly 95% seen once, with over 0.1% in the top ten. The sample was CD4+ T cells from PBMCs. Receptor source: a human donor with multiple sclerosis. CDR3s include the opening cysteine and the closing phenylalanine or tryptophan. D genes are given only for firm matches.

TRBJ1-4 | TRBV5-1 | TRBD1 | TGCGCCAGCAGCTCCGGACAGGGCTACAATGAAAAACTGTTTTTT | CASSSGQGYNEKLFF
TRBJ1-1 | TRBV27 | NA | TGTGCCAGCAGCCAACGGGGGGAGTACACTGAAGCTTTCTTT | CASSQRGEYTEAFF
TRBJ2-1 | TRBV4-1 | NA | TGCGCCAGCAGCCAAGATCCCGGGACTGGGCAGTTCTTC | CASSQDPGTGQFF
TRBJ2-7 | TRBV24-1 | NA | TGTGCCACCAGTGATGGGGTAGCCAGCTACGAGCAGTACTTC | CATSDGVASYEQYF
TRBJ2-5 | TRBV20-1 | TRBD2 | TGCAGTGCTAGTTTGATGGCTAGCGGGGCGCAAGAGACCCAGTACTTC | CSASLMASGAQETQYF
TRBJ2-7 | TRBV27 | NA | TGTGCCAGCAGTTTTCGGAGCTCCTACGAGCAGTACTTC | CASSFRSSYEQYF
TRBJ2-7 | TRBV29-1 | TRBD2 | TGCAGCGTTGTTGGGACTAACCACTACGAGCAGTACTTC | CSVVGTNHYEQYF
TRBJ2-7 | TRBV6-5 | NA | TGTGCCAGCAGTTCCGGTGTGGGTGAGCAGTACTTC | CASSSGVGEQYF
TRBJ1-2 | TRBV3-1 | TRBD1 | TGTGCCAGCAGCCGTGGACAGGAGGGTGCTTATGGCTACACCTTC | CASSRGQEGAYGYTF
TRBJ1-2 | TRBV30 | TRBD1 | TGTGCCTGGGGAGAAACAGGGGGCGGCTATGGCTACACCTTC | CAWGETGGGYGYTF
TRBJ1-2 | TRBV2 | NA | TGTGCCAGCAGTGAATTCGTCGGGGGGCAAAGCGGCTACACCTTC | CASSEFVGGQSGYTF
TRBJ2-1 | TRBV7-9 | NA | TGTGCCAGCAGCTTAGCTGACCCCAGGTTCTTC | CASSLADPRFF
TRBJ2-1 | TRBV5-1 | TRBD1 | TGCGCCAGCAGCCCGGTAACAGGGGGCTCCTACAATGAGCAGTTCTTC | CASSPVTGGSYNEQFF
TRBJ2-3 | TRBV6-2/TRBV6-3 | NA | TGTGCCAGCAGTCCGCGGACAGCGAACACAGATACGCAGTATTTT | CASSPRTANTDTQYF
TRBJ2-1 | TRBV24-1 | NA | TGTGCCACCAGTGATCACCGGAACAATGAGCAGTTCTTC | CATSDHRNNEQFF
TRBJ2-7 | TRBV27 | TRBD2 | TGTGCCAGCAGACCCGGGACTAGGCTCTACGAGCAGTACTTC | CASRPGTRLYEQYF
TRBJ2-5 | TRBV7-2 | NA | TGTGCCAGCAGCTCAAGTCCCCAAGAGACCCAGTACTTC | CASSSSPQETQYF
TRBJ2-6 | TRBV7-9 | TRBD2 | TGTGCCAGCAGCTTAGCGGGAGGGCCCGTCGGTGGGGCCAACGTCCTGACTTTC | CASSLAGGPVGGANVLTF
TRBJ1-5 | TRBV12-3/TRBV12-4 | TRBD1 | TGTGCCAGCAGTTTAGGCAGGGGGCAGCCCCAGCATTTT | CASSLGRGQPQHF
TRBJ2-7 | TRBV20-1 | TRBD1 | TGCAGTGCTAGAAAACCCGGGACAGCCTACGAGCAGTACTTC | CSARKPGTAYEQYF
TRBJ1-2 | TRBV6-6 | NA | TGTGCCAGCAGACAACAGACACCTAACTATGGCTACACCTTC | CASRQQTPNYGYTF
TRBJ2-7 | TRBV7-8 | NA | TGTGCCAGCAGCCGATCCACGCCTAGTCCTACCTACGAGCAGTACTTC | CASSRSTPSPTYEQYF
TRBJ1-3 | TRBV7-8 | TRBD1 | TGTGCCAGCAGCATTAGGCGCGGGACAGGGAGATCTGGAAACACCATATATTTT | CASSIRRGTGRSGNTIYF